These 17 T cell receptor beta chains share one sample of origin, sequenced in a study of CD8 T cells in Susac syndrome. Random hexamers were used to reverse transcribe roughly 0.5 to 1 ug of RNA. Each CDR3 protein gets one entry after TCRdb re-called the immunoSEQ multiplex PCR reads with MiXCR. The data contain about 140,000 distinct CDR3 sequences, 85% to 95% of them seen just once; the ten biggest clones take up approximately 0.11%. The sample comprised CD4+ T cells from PBMCs. The source is a human donor with multiple sclerosis.

The gene calls are TRBV27 and TRBJ1-1; D is possibly TRBD1 (5 bases). This CDR3 has 13 amino acids. Germline V lookup: CDR1 MNHEY, CDR2 SMNVEV (reference sequence). The ends were cut back, 1 base at V and 6 bases at J, with 9 bases in the middle. The CDR3 is CASSLLEGSEAFF. In nucleotides, the CDR3 is TGTGCCAGCAGTTTATTGGAGGGGTCTGAAGCTTTCTTT.

V and J are TRBV9 and TRBJ1-1; D is possibly TRBD1 (5 bases). Germline CDR1 SGDLS, CDR2 YYNGEE. Trimming took 4 bases from V and 1 from J, leaving 14 bases between them. This CDR3 has 15 residues. CDR3 nucleotide sequence: TGTGCCAGCAGCACCCACGGGACGACGAACACTGAAGCTTTCTTT. This translates into CASSTHGTTNTEAFF.

CDR3 nucleotides: TGTGCCGCGACTAGCGGGGTTAATGAGCAGTTCTTC. Amino acids: CAATSGVNEQFF. The V call is TRBV30, the J call TRBJ2-1; 11 bases are a match to TRBD2. Germline V gene lookup returns CDR1 GTSNPN and CDR2 SVGIG (reference sequence). CDR3 length equals 12 residues. The trim removed 8 bases at V and 7 bases at J, leaving 4 bases unmatched.

The V gene is TRBV5-1, the J gene TRBJ2-1; 7 bases are shared with TRBD1. The CDR3 is 15 residues long. Germline-derived CDR1 and CDR2 are SGHRS and YFSETQ. The ends lost 3 bases at V and 2 bases at J; junction bases unmatched: 5. As DNA, the CDR3 is TGCGCCAGCAGCTCCGACAGGGTAACCTACAATGAGCAGTTCTTC. The encoded protein is CASSSDRVTYNEQFF.

This sequence joins TRBV9 and TRBJ2-3; 10 positions agree with TRBD2. V was clipped by 0 bases and J by 7 bases; unmatched bases: 11. Per the germline V gene, CDR1 is SGDLS and CDR2 is YYNGEE. This CDR3 has 17 residues. Written as DNA, the CDR3 is TGTGCCAGCAGCGTAGCTACGGGGGGACTAGCGTCGAATACGCAGTATTTT. It encodes CASSVATGGLASNTQYF.

This clonotype has only one observation. This chain joins TRBV20-1 and TRBJ1-1; D may be TRBD1 (6 bases). Germline V gene data show CDR1 as DFQATT and CDR2 as SNEGSKA (reference sequence). CDR3 size: 13 residues. Trimming stripped 6 bases from V and 4 bases from J, with 15 bases between. The CDR3 DNA reads TGCAGTGCCAAACAGGGTTTGGCCACTGAAGCTTTCTTT. Translation: CSAKQGLATEAFF.

V is TRBV4-2 and J is TRBJ1-6, with 8 bases matching TRBD1. The length of the CDR3 is 14 residues. Per the germline V gene, CDR1 is LGHNA and CDR2 is YNFKEQ. Trimming removed 6 bases from V and 7 bases from J; junction bases left unmatched: 5. CDR3 bases: TGTGCCAGCAGGGGGGACAGGACGAATTCACCCCTCCACTTT. The encoded protein is CASRGDRTNSPLHF.

J is TRBJ1-1 and V is TRBV29-1; TRBD1 is a possible D gene (5 bases). V lost 4 bases and J lost 5, with 14 bases in between. This CDR3 has 13 residues. Germline V gene data show CDR1 as SQVTM and CDR2 as ANQGSEA. In DNA form, the CDR3 reads TGCAGCGTTGGGGTAGGGGCGGGGACTGAAGCTTTCTTT. Amino acids: CSVGVGAGTEAFF.

This sequence joins TRBV6-5 and TRBJ1-2; no clear D gene. There are 12 residues in the CDR3. The V end lost 8 bases, the J end lost 4 bases, and 11 bases lay between the germline ends. From germline, CDR1 is MNHEY and CDR2 SVGAGI. The chain's CDR3 is CASGRDSYGYTF. The CDR3 DNA sequence: TGTGCCAGCGGCCGGGATTCCTATGGCTACACCTTC.

J is TRBJ2-7 and V is TRBV4-3; D might be TRBD1 (6 bases). This CDR3 has 13 amino acids. V was trimmed by 1 base and J by 9 bases, leaving 13 bases between them. Germline V gives CDR1 LGHNA, CDR2 YSLEER. CDR3 amino acids: CASSQAPTGRQYF. The CDR3 DNA is TGCGCCAGCAGCCAAGCTCCGACAGGCCGGCAGTACTTC.

The chain is built from TRBV2 and TRBJ1-1; TRBD1 aligns across 7 bases. CDR1 and CDR2 (germline): SNHLY, FYNNEI. V shed 2 bases, J shed 6 bases, and the junction held 6 bases outside the gene matches. The CDR3 has 14 amino acids. CDR3 nucleotide sequence: TGTGCCAGCAGTGAATGGGGGGGACAGTCTGAAGCTTTCTTT. It specifies CASSEWGGQSEAFF.

The rearrangement joins TRBV9 to TRBJ2-2, with D perhaps matching TRBD1 (6 bases). Deletions cut 4 bases from V and 13 bases from J, with 23 bases between. This CDR3 has 15 residues. Germline-derived CDR1 and CDR2 are SGDLS and YYNGEE. The CDR3 nucleotides are TGTGCCAGCAGCCCGACAGGAAGCCCCAACCTCGGGCTGTTTTTT. Amino acids: CASSPTGSPNLGLFF.

The chain is built from TRBV4-1 and TRBJ1-2; D perhaps matches TRBD1 (6 bases). In germline, CDR1 is MGHRA, CDR2 YSYEKL. This CDR3 is 15 amino acids long. Trimming pared 1 base from V and 4 bases from J, leaving 13 bases between. CDR3 residues: CASSQVPPGAYGYTF. The CDR3, as DNA: TGCGCCAGCAGCCAAGTGCCGCCAGGGGCCTATGGCTACACCTTC.

The V gene is TRBV29-1, the J gene TRBJ2-7; 10 bases map to TRBD1. Germline V gene lookup returns CDR1 SQVTM and CDR2 ANQGSEA. V was pared by 5 bases and J by 5 bases, with 3 bases of the junction left unmatched. The CDR3 contains 12 residues. This CDR3 reads CSVTGQGNEQYF. For the CDR3, the DNA is TGCAGCGTTACGGGACAGGGGAACGAGCAGTACTTC.

The rearrangement joins TRBV6-2 or TRBV6-3 to TRBJ2-1; the match to TRBD2 covers 10 bases. This CDR3 is built from 16 residues. Trimming at V came to 2 bases and at J to 10 bases, leaving 11 bases not matched to a gene. CDR1 and CDR2 (germline): MNHEY, SVGEGT. Here the CDR3 DNA reads TGTGCCAGCAGTTACGACGGGCTAGCGGGAGAAAAGGAGCAGTTCTTC. It specifies CASSYDGLAGEKEQFF.

Here the CDR3 reads CASSLPGQGYNEQFF. As DNA, the CDR3 is TGTGCCAGCAGCCTACCGGGACAGGGCTACAATGAGCAGTTCTTC. The V gene is TRBV5-4, the J gene TRBJ2-1; 9 bases are shared with TRBD1. The CDR3 totals 15 residues. V shed 4 bases and J 3 bases; nucleotides not matched to a gene: 5. In germline, CDR1 is SGHNT, CDR2 YYREEE (reference sequence).

V and J are TRBV9 and TRBJ1-1; 7 bases map to TRBD1. The CDR3 has 16 amino acids. The trim removed 0 bases at V and 5 bases at J, leaving 10 bases unmatched. The germline gives CDR1 SGDLS, CDR2 YYNGEE. The CDR3 DNA reads TGTGCCAGCAGCGTAGGCCCGCCTTTACAGGGGACTGAAGCTTTCTTT. This translates into CASSVGPPLQGTEAFF.